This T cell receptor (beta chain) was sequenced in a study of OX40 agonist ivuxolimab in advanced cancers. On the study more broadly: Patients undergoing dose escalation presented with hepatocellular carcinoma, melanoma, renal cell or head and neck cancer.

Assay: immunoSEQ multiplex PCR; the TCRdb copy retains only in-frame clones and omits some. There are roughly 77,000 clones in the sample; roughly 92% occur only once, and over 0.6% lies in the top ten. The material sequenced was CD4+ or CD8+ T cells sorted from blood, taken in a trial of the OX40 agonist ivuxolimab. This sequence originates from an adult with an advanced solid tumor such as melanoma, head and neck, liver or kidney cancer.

CDR3 sequence reads: CASSKPIAGAINEQFF. The DNA for the CDR3 is TGTGCCAGCAGCAAGCCCATCGCAGGGGCGATCAATGAGCAGTTCTTC. The chain is built from TRBV21-1 and TRBJ2-1; the table's D call, TRBD1, has no DNA check behind it. TRBV21-1 is deemed a pseudogene. The CDR3 spans 16 residues.